Listed below are T cell receptor beta chains from one sample, sequenced in a study of blood T cell repertoires in COVID-19. Libraries were prepared by immunoSEQ multiplex PCR; TCRdb keeps only in-frame clonotypes and omits some of them. Of 150,000 to 180,000 clones in the sample, around 90% are singletons; the top ten hold less than 0.6%. The sample comprised peripheral blood. Source of these receptors: a man aged 50 to 59 with acute or convalescent COVID-19. Each CDR3 is given with its conserved first and last residue. The order of the fields is V gene, CDR3 length, CDR3 protein.

V gene: TRBV14
CDR3 length: 11
CDR3 protein: CASRLDTEQYF

V gene: TRBV2
CDR3 length: 13
CDR3 protein: CASSVRGGEKLFF

V gene: TRBV28
CDR3 length: 16
CDR3 protein: CASSFEAGGVNTEAFF

V gene: TRBV5-1
CDR3 length: 13
CDR3 protein: CASSPDTNYGYTF

V gene: TRBV2
CDR3 length: 14
CDR3 protein: CASRPGTGAGELFF

V gene: TRBV28
CDR3 length: 13
CDR3 protein: CASSMTPNYEQYF

V gene: TRBV5-4
CDR3 length: 16
CDR3 protein: CASSGVAGGTYNEQFF

V gene: TRBV6-5
CDR3 length: 16
CDR3 protein: CASRYRGPSSTDTQYF

V gene: TRBV4-2
CDR3 length: 14
CDR3 protein: CASSQVVLGGTIYF

V gene: TRBV27
CDR3 length: 16
CDR3 protein: CASSITGLAGANEQFF

V gene: TRBV28
CDR3 length: 15
CDR3 protein: CASSGDGFSGNTIYF

V gene: TRBV3-1/TRBV3-2
CDR3 length: 17
CDR3 protein: CASSLTSGRASTDTQYF

V gene: TRBV2
CDR3 length: 13
CDR3 protein: CASSADSWEPQHF

V gene: TRBV27
CDR3 length: 16
CDR3 protein: CASSSLGTSGRYEQYF